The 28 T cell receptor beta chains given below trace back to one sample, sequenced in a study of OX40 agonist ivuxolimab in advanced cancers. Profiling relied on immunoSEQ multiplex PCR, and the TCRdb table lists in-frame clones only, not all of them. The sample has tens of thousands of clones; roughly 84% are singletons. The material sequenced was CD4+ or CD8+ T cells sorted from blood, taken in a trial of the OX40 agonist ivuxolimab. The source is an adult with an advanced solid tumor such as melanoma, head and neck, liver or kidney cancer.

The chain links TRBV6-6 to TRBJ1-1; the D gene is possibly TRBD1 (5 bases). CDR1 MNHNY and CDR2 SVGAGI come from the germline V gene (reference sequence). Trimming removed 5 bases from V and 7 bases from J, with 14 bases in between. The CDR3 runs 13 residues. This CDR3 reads CASSGAGVYEAFF. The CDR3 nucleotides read TGTGCCAGCAGTGGGGCGGGGGTATATGAAGCTTTCTTT.

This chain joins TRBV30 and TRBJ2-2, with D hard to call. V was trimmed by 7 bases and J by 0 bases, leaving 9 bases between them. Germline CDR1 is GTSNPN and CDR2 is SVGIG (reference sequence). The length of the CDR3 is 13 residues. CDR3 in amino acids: CAFTPTNTGELFF. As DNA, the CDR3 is TGTGCCTTCACACCCACGAACACCGGGGAGCTGTTTTTT. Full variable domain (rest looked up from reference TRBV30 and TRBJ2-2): SQTIHQWPATLVQPVGSPLSLECTVEGTSNPNLYWYRQAAGRGLQLLFYSVGIGQISSEVPQNLSASRPQDRQFILSSKKLLLSDSGFYLCAFTPTNTGELFFGEGSRLTVL.

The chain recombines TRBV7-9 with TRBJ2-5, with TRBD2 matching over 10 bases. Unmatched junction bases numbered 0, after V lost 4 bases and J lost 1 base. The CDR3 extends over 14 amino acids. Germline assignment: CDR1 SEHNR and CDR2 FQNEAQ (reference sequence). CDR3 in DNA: TGTGCCAGCAGCTCTAGCGGGAGCCAAGAGACCCAGTACTTC. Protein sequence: CASSSSGSQETQYF.

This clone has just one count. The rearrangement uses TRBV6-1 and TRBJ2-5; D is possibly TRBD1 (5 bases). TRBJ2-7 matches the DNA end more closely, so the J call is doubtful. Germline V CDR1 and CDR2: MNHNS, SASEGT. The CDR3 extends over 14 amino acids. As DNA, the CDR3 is TGTGCCAGCAGCGCAGGGTGGGGCCTCTACGAGCAGTACTTC. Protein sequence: CASSAGWGLYEQYF.

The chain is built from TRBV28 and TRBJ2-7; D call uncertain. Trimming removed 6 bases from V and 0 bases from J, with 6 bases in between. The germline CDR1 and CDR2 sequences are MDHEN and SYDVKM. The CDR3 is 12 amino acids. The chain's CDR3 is CASSYSSYEQYF. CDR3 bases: TGTGCCAGCAGCTACAGCTCCTACGAGCAGTACTTC.

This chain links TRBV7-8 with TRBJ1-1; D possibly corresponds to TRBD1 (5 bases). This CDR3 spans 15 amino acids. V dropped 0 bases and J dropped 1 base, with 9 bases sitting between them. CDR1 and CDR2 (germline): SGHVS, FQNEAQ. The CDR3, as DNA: TGTGCCAGCAGCTTAGCGGGACTGCCGAACACTGAAGCTTTCTTT. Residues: CASSLAGLPNTEAFF. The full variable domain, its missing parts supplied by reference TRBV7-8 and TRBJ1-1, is GAGVSQSPRYKVAKRGQDVALRCDPISGHVSLFWYQQALGQGPEFLTYFQNEAQLDKSGLPSDRFFAERPEGSVSTLKIQRTQQEDSAVYLCASSLAGLPNTEAFFGQGTRLTVV.

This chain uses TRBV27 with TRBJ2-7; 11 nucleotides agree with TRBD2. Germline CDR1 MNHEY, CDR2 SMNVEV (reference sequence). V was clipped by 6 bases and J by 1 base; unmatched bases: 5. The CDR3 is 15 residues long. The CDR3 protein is CASRIRLAGSYEQYF. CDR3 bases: TGTGCCAGCAGGATTCGACTAGCGGGATCCTACGAGCAGTACTTC.

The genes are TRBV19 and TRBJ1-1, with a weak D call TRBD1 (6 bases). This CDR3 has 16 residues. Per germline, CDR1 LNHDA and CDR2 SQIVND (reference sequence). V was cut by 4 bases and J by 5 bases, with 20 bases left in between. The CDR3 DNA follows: TGTGCCAGTAGTACCAGGAGAGGGCAGGGGAGGACTGAAGCTTTCTTT. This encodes CASSTRRGQGRTEAFF.

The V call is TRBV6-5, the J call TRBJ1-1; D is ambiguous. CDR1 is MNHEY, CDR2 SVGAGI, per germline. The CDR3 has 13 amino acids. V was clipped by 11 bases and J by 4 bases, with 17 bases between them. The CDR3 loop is CASSDWGVTEAFF. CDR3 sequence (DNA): TGTGCCTCCAGCGATTGGGGAGTCACTGAAGCTTTCTTT.

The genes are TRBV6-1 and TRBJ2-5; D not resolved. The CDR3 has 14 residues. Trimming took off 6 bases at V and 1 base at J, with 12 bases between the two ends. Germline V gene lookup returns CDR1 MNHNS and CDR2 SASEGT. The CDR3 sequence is CASRDRAFQETQYF. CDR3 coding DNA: TGTGCCAGCAGGGACCGTGCGTTCCAAGAGACCCAGTACTTC.

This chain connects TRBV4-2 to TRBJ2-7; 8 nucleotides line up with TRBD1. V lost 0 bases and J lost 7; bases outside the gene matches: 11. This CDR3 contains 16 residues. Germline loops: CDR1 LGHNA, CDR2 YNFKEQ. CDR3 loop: CASSQDLETGVGEQYF. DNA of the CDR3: TGTGCCAGCAGCCAAGACTTAGAGACAGGGGTAGGAGAGCAGTACTTC.

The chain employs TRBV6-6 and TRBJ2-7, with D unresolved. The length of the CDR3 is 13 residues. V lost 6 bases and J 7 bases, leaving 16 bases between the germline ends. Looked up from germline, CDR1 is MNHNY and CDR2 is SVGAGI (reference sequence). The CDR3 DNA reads TGTGCCAGCAGAGCTCTACCCTCCGGAGAGCAGTACTTC. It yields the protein CASRALPSGEQYF.

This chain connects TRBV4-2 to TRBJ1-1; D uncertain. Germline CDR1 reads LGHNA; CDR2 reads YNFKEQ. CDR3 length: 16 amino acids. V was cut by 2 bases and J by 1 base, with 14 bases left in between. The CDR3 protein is CASSQPTAGKNTEAFF. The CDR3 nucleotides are TGTGCCAGCAGCCAACCGACGGCCGGAAAGAACACTGAAGCTTTCTTT.

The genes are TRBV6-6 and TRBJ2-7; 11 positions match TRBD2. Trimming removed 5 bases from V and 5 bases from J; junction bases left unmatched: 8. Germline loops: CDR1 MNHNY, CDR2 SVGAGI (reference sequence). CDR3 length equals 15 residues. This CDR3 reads CASSTTSGSFNEQYF. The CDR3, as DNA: TGTGCCAGCAGTACCACTAGCGGGAGCTTCAACGAGCAGTACTTC.

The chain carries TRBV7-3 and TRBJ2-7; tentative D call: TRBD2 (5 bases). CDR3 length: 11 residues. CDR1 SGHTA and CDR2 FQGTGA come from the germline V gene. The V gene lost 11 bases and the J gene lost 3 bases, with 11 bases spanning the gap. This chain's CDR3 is CASTGNYEQYF. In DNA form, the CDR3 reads TGTGCCTCTACGGGGAACTACGAGCAGTACTTC.

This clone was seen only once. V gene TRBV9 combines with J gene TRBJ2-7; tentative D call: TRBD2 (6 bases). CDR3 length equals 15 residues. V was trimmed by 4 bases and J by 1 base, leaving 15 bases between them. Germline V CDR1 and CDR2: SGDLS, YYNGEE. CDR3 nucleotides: TGTGCCAGCAGCATCGCAGCGGGTCCTTCCTACGAGCAGTACTTC. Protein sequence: CASSIAAGPSYEQYF.

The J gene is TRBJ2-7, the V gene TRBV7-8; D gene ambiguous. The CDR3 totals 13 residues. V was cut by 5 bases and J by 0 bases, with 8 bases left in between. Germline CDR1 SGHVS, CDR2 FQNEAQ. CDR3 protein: CASSLDTSYEQYF. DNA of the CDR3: TGTGCCAGCAGCCTCGACACCTCCTACGAGCAGTACTTC.

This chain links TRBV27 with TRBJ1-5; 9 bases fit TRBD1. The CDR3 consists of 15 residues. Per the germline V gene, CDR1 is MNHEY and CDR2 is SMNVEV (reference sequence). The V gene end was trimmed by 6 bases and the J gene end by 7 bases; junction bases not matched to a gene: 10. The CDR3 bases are TGTGCCAGCAGATCCTCCTACAGGGGGCCACAGCCCCAGCATTTT. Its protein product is CASRSSYRGPQPQHF.

The CDR3 reads CASSLKSAGRTSYEQYF. The CDR3 DNA reads TGTGCCAGCAGCTTAAAGTCTGCGGGAAGAACCTCCTACGAGCAGTACTTC. The V call is TRBV7-6, the J call TRBJ2-7; D perhaps matches TRBD2 (6 bases). With 2 bases removed from V and 0 bases from J, the gap between germline ends came to 17 bases. CDR1 is SGHVS and CDR2 is FNYEAQ in the germline V gene. The CDR3 sequence is 17 residues long.

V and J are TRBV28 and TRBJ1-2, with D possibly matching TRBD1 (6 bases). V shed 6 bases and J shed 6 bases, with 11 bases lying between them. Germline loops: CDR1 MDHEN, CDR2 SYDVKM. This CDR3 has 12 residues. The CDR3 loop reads CASREGVDGYTF. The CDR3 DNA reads TGTGCCAGCAGGGAGGGGGTCGATGGCTACACCTTC.

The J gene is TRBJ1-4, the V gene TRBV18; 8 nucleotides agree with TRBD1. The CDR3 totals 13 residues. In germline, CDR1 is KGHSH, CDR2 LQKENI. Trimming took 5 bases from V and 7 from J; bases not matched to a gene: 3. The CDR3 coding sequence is TGTGCCAGCTCAGACAGGGGTGGTGAAAAACTGTTTTTT. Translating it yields CASSDRGGEKLFF.

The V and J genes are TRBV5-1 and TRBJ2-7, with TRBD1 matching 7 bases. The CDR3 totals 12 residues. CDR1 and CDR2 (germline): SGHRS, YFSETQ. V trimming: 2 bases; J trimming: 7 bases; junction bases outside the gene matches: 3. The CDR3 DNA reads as TGCGCCAGCAGCTTTACAGGGGAAGAGCAGTACTTC. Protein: CASSFTGEEQYF.

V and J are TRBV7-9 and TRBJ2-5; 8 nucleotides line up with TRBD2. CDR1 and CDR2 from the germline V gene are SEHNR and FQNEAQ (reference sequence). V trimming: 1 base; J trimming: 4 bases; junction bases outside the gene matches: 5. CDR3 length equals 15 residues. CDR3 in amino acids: CASSLVGRAAETQYF. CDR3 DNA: TGTGCCAGCAGCTTAGTCGGGAGGGCCGCAGAGACCCAGTACTTC. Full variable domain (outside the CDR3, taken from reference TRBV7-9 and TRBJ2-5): DTGVSQNPRHKITKRGQNVTFRCDPISEHNRLYWYRQTLGQGPEFLTYFQNEAQLEKSRLLSDRFSAERPKGSFSTLEIQRTEQGDSAMYLCASSLVGRAAETQYFGPGTRLLVL.

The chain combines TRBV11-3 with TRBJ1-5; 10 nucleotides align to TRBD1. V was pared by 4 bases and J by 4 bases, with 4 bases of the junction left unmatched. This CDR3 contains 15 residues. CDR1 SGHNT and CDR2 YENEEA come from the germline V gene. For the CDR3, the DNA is TGTGCCAGCAGCTCAAGACAGGGGGCAAATCAGCCCCAGCATTTT. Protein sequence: CASSSRQGANQPQHF. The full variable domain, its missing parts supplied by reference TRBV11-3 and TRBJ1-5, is EAGVVQSPRYKIIEKKQPVAFWCNPISGHNTLYWYLQNLGQGPELLIRYENEEAVDDSQLPKDRFSAERLKGVDSTLKIQPAELGDSAVYLCASSSRQGANQPQHFGDGTRLSIL.

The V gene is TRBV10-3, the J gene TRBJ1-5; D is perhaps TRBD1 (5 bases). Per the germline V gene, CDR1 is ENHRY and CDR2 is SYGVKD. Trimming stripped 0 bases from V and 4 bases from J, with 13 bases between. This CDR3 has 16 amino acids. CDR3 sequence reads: CAISESTATANQPQHF. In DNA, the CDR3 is TGTGCCATCAGTGAGTCGACGGCGACAGCTAATCAGCCCCAGCATTTT.

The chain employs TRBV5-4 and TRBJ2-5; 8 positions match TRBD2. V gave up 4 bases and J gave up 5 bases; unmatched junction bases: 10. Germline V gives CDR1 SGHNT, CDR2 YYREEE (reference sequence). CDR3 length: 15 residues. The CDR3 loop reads CASSPLAGGRETQYF. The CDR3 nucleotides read TGTGCCAGCAGCCCCCTCGCGGGGGGCCGGGAGACCCAGTACTTC.

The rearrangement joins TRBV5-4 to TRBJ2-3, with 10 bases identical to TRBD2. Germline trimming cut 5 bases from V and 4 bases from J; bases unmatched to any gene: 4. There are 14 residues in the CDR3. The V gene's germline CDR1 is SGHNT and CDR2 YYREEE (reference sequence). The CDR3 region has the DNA TGTGCCAGCAGACATGGGACTAGCGCAGATACGCAGTATTTT. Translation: CASRHGTSADTQYF.

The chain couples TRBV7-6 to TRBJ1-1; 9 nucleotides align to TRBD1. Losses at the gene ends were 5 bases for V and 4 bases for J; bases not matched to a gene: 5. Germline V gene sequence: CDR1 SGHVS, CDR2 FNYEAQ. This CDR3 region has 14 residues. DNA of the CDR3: TGTGCCAGCAGCCCAAGGACAGGGGTCACTGAAGCTTTCTTT. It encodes CASSPRTGVTEAFF.